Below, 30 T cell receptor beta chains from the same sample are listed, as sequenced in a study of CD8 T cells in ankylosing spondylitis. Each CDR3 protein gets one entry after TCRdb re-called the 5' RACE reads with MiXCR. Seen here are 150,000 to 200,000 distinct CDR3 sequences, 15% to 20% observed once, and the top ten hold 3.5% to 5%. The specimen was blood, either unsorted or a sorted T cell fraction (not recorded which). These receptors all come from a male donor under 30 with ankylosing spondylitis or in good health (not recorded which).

The CDR3 DNA reads as TGCAGCGTAGGACAGGGTGAGCAGTTCTTC. Residues: CSVGQGEQFF. The V call is TRBV29-1, the J call TRBJ2-1; TRBD1 aligns across 8 bases. Germline assignment: CDR1 SQVTM and CDR2 ANQGSEA. The CDR3 contains 10 residues. V lost 6 bases, J lost 9 bases, and 1 base stayed unmatched.

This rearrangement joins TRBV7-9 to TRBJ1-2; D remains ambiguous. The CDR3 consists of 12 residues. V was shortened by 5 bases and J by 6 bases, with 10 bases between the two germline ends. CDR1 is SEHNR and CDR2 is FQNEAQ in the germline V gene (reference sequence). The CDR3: CASSPNQNGYTF. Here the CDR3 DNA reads TGTGCCAGCAGCCCCAATCAGAATGGCTACACCTTC.

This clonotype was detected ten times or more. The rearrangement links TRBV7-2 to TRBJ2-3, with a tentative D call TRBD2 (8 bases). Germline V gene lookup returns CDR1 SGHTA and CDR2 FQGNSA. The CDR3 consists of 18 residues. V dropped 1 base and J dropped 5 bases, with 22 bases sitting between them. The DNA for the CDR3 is TGTGCCAGCAGCTTAGGGGAGGGGGCGGGAGGAATTCAAGATACGCAGTATTTT. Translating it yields CASSLGEGAGGIQDTQYF.

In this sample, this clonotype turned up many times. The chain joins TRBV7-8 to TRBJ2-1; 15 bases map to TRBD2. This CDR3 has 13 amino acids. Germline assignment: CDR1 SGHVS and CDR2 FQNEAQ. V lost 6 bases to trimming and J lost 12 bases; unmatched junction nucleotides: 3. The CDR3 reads CASRSGLAGGQFF. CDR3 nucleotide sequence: TGTGCCAGCAGATCGGGACTAGCGGGAGGGCAGTTCTTC.

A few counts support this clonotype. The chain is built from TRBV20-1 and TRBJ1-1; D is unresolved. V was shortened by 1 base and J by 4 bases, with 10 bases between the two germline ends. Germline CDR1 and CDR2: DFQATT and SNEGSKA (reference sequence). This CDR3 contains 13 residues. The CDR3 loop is CSARARVATEAFF. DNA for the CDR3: TGCAGTGCTAGAGCTAGGGTGGCCACTGAAGCTTTCTTT.

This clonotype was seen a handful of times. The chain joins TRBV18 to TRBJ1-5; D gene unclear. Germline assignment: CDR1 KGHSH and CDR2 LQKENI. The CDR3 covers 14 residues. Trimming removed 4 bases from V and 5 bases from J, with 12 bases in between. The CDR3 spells CASSQDPGYQPQHF. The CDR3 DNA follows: TGTGCCAGCTCACAGGATCCGGGGTATCAGCCCCAGCATTTT.

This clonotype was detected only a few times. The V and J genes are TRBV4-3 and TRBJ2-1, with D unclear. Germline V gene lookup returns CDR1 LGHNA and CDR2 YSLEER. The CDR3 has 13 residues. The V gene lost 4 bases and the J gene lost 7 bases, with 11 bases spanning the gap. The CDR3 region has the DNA TGCGCCAGCAGCCCCTCTGTTTGGAATGAGCAGTTCTTC. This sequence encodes CASSPSVWNEQFF.

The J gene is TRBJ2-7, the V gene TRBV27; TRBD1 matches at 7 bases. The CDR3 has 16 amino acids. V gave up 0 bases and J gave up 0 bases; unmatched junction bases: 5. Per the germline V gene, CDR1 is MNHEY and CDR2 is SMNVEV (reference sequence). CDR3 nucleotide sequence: TGTGCCAGCAGTTTATCGGGACAGAGGAGCTCCTACGAGCAGTACGTC. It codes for CASSLSGQRSSYEQYV.

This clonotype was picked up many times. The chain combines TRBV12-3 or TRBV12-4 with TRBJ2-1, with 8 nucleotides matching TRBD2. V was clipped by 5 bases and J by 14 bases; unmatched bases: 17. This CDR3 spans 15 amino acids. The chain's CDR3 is CASSESAGLVGRKFF. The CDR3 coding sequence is TGTGCCAGCAGTGAATCGGCGGGACTAGTGGGTAGGAAGTTCTTC.

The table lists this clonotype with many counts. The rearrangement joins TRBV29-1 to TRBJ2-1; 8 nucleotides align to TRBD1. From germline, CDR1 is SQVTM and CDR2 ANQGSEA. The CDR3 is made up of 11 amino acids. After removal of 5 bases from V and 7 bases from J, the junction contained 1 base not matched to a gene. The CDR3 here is CSVNRGNEQFF. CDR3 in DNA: TGCAGCGTTAACAGGGGGAATGAGCAGTTCTTC.

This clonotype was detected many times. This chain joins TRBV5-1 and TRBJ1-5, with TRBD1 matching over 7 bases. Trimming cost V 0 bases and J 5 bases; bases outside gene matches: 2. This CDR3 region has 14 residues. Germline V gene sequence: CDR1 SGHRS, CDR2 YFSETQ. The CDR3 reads CASSLVGGDQPQHF. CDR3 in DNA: TGCGCCAGCAGCTTGGTAGGGGGCGATCAGCCCCAGCATTTT.

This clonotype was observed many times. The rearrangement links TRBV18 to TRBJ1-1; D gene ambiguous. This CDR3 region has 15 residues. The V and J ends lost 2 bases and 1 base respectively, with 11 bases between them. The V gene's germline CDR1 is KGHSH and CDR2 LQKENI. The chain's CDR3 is CASSPKSSSNTEAFF. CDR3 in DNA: TGTGCCAGCTCACCAAAGAGCTCCTCGAACACTGAAGCTTTCTTT.

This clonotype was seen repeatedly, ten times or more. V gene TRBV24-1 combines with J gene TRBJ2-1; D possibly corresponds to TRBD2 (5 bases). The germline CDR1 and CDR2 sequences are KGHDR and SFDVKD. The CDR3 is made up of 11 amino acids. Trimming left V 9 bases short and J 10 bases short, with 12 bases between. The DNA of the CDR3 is TGTGCCACCGGAATAGCGTCCGAGCAGTTCTTC. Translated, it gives CATGIASEQFF.

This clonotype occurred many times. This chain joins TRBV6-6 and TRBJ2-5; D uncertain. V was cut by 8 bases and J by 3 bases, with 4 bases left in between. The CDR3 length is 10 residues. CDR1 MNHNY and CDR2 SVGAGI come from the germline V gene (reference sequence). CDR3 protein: CASGKETQYF. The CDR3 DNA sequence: TGTGCCAGCGGAAAAGAGACCCAGTACTTC.

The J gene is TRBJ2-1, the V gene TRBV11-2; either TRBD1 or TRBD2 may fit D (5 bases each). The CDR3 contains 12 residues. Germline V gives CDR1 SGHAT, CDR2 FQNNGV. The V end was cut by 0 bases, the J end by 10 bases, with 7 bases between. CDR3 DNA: TGTGCCAGCAGCTTAGATCGGGGCGAGCAGTTCTTC. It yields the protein CASSLDRGEQFF.

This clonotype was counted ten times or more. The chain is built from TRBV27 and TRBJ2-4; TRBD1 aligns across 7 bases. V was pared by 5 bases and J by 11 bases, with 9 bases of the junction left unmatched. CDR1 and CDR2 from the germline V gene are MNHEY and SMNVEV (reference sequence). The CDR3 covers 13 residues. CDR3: CASSVPGQRLQYF. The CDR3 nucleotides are TGTGCCAGCAGTGTACCGGGACAGCGGCTTCAGTACTTC.

CDR3 residues: CASSLRGQNYGYTF. The CDR3 nucleotides read TGTGCCAGCAGCTTGAGGGGGCAAAACTATGGCTACACCTTC. The J gene is TRBJ1-2, the V gene TRBV5-6, with TRBD1 matching 7 bases. Germline trimming cut 1 base from V and 2 bases from J; bases unmatched to any gene: 2. Germline-derived CDR1 and CDR2 are SGHDT and YYEEEE. The CDR3 is 14 residues long. The full variable domain, with the rest looked up from reference TRBV5-6 and TRBJ1-2, is DAGVTQSPTHLIKTRGQQVTLRCSPKSGHDTVSWYQQALGQGPQFIFQYYEEEERQRGNFPDRFSGHQFPNYSSELNVNALLLGDSALYLCASSLRGQNYGYTFGSGTRLTVV.

The CDR3 loop is CASGLVPPFEDGYGYTF. The CDR3, as DNA: TGTGCTAGTGGTTTGGTACCCCCGTTTGAGGACGGCTATGGCTACACCTTC. The chain couples TRBV12-5 to TRBJ1-2; D gene uncertain. This CDR3 has 17 amino acids. The V and J ends lost 0 bases and 4 bases respectively, with 18 bases between them. CDR1 is LGHNT and CDR2 is FRNRAP in the germline V gene.

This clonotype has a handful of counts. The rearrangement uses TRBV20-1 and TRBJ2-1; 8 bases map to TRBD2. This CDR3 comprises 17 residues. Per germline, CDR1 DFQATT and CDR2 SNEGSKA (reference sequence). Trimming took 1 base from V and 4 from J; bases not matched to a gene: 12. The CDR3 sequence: CSARVLAGLPPYNEQFF. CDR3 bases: TGCAGTGCTAGAGTGCTAGCGGGCCTTCCACCTTACAATGAGCAGTTCTTC.

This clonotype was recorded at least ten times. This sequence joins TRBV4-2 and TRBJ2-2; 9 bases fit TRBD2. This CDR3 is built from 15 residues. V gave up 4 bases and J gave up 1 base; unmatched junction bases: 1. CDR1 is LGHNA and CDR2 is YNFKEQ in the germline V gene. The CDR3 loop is CASSLSGGNTGELFF. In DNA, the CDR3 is TGTGCCAGCAGCCTTAGCGGGGGGAACACCGGGGAGCTGTTTTTT.

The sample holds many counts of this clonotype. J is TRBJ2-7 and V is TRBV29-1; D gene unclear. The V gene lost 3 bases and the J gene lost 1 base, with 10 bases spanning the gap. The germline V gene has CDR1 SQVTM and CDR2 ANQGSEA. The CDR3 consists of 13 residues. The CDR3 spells CSVERPDSYEQYF. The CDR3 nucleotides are TGCAGCGTTGAGCGGCCGGATTCCTACGAGCAGTACTTC.

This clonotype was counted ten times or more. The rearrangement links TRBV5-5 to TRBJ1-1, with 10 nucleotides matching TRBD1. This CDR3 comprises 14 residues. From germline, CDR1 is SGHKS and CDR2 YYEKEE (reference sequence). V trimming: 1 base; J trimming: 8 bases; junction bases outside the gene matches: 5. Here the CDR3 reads CASSLRQGAKEAFF. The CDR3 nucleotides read TGTGCCAGCAGCTTGAGACAGGGGGCGAAAGAAGCTTTCTTT.

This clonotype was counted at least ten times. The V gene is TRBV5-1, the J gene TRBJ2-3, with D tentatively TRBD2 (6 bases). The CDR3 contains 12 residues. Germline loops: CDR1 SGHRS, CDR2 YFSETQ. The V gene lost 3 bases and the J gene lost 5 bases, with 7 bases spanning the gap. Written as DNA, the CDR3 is TGCGCCAGCAGCTCAGCGGGAGATACGCAGTATTTT. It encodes CASSSAGDTQYF.

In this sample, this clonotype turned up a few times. The CDR3 nucleotides read TGCAGCGTTGGACCCGCGGGAGGACGAGAGACCCAGTACTTC. This encodes CSVGPAGGRETQYF. This chain links TRBV29-1 with TRBJ2-5, with 8 bases matching TRBD2. The trim removed 4 bases at V and 4 bases at J, leaving 8 bases unmatched. This CDR3 has 14 residues. CDR1 is SQVTM, CDR2 ANQGSEA, per germline.

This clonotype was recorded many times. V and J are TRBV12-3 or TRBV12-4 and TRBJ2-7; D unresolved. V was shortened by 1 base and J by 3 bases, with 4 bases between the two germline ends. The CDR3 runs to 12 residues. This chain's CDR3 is CASSLEDYEQYV. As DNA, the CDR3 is TGTGCCAGCAGTTTAGAGGACTACGAGCAGTACGTC.

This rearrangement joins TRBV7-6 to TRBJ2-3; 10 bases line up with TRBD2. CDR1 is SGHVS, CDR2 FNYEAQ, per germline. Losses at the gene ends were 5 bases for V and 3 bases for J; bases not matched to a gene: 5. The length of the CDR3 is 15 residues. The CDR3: CASSPVAGGTDTQYF. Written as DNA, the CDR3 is TGTGCCAGCAGCCCGGTAGCGGGAGGTACAGATACGCAGTATTTT.

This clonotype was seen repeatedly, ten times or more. CDR3 residues: CASIGTNTGELFF. DNA of the CDR3: TGTGCCAGCATTGGGACGAACACCGGGGAGCTGTTTTTT. The chain carries TRBV28 and TRBJ2-2; D unclear. CDR3 length: 13 amino acids. The V gene's germline CDR1 is MDHEN and CDR2 SYDVKM. V gave up 7 bases and J gave up 0 bases, with 6 bases separating them.

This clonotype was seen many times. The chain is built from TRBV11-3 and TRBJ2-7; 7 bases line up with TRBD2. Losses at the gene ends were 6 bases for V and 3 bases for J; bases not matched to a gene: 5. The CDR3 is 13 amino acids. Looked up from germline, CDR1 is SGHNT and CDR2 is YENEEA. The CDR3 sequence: CASSLADLYEQYV. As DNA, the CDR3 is TGTGCCAGCAGTCTAGCGGATCTCTACGAGCAGTACGTC.

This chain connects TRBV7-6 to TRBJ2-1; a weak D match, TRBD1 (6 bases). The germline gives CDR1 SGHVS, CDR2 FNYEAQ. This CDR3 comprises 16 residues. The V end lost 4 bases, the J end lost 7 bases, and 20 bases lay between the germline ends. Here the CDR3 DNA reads TGTGCCAGCAGCTCACCTCCGGGACCCAGGGGAAATGAGCAGTTCTTC. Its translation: CASSSPPGPRGNEQFF.

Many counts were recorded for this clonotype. The CDR3 region is CASSLGYGEAFF. The CDR3 nucleotides are TGTGCCAGCAGCTTGGGATACGGTGAAGCTTTCTTT. The J gene is TRBJ1-1, the V gene TRBV7-2; D is uncertain. This CDR3 comprises 12 residues. Germline values: CDR1 SGHTA, CDR2 FQGNSA. Trimming took off 3 bases at V and 7 bases at J, with 9 bases between the two ends.